These 2 T cell receptor beta chains came from one sample sequenced in a study of T cell responses to AZD1222 COVID-19 vaccine. Data came from immunoSEQ multiplex PCR; TCRdb stores just in-frame clones and leaves some out. The sample lists 150,000 to 200,000 clones, more than 75% occurring once. The sample here was peripheral blood, taken 28 days after the second AZD1222 dose. These receptors were taken from an adult who received the AZD1222 COVID-19 vaccine.

The gene calls are TRBV7-9 and TRBJ1-4; 8 bases agree with TRBD1. The trim removed 5 bases at V and 8 bases at J, leaving 10 bases unmatched. The germline V gene encodes CDR1 SEHNR and CDR2 FQNEAQ (reference sequence). This CDR3 is 15 amino acids long. CDR3 bases: TGTGCCAGCAGCCCGAGGGGCAGGGGGCAAGAAAAACTGTTTTTT. As protein: CASSPRGRGQEKLFF.

V is TRBV13 and J is TRBJ2-7; D possibly matches TRBD1 or TRBD2 (5 bases each). Trimming left V 1 base short and J 1 base short, with 8 bases between. The CDR3 totals 14 residues. Germline loops: CDR1 PRHDT, CDR2 FYEKMQ (reference sequence). CDR3 sequence (DNA): TGTGCCAGCAGCTTAGCGGGGCCTTCCTACGAGCAGTACTTC. Encoded protein: CASSLAGPSYEQYF.